Below, 15 T cell receptor beta chains from the same sample are listed, as sequenced in a study of cytomegalovirus exposure and HLA in healthy donors. PCR employed 60 Vbeta and 13 Jbeta primers. Measured with immunoSEQ multiplex PCR; TCRdb has only the in-frame clones, and not every one. The table shows approximately 170,000 clones, with roughly 73% occurring only once. Material: PBMCs. The receptors come from a female donor in good health and CMV-seronegative.

The genes are TRBV28 and TRBJ2-2; perhaps TRBD1 as D (6 bases). The ends were cut back, 10 bases at V and 1 base at J, with 10 bases in the middle. This CDR3 contains 13 residues. Germline CDR1 is MDHEN and CDR2 is SYDVKM. This chain's CDR3 is CATGQLNTGELFF. DNA for the CDR3: TGTGCCACCGGACAGCTGAACACCGGGGAGCTGTTTTTT.

This clone came up a few times. This sequence joins TRBV6-4 and TRBJ2-1; tentatively, D is TRBD2 (5 bases). CDR1 MRHNA and CDR2 SNTAGT come from the germline V gene. The V end lost 3 bases, the J end lost 8 bases, and 20 bases lay between the germline ends. The CDR3 runs to 16 residues. CDR3 amino acids: CASSESAGRSSDEQFF. For the CDR3, the DNA is TGTGCCAGCAGTGAATCTGCGGGTCGGTCTTCCGATGAGCAGTTCTTC.

This clone was observed once. J is TRBJ2-1 and V is TRBV19; D is possibly TRBD1 (6 bases). The germline V gene has CDR1 LNHDA and CDR2 SQIVND (reference sequence). The CDR3 is 12 residues long. The germline V and J ends were trimmed by 8 bases and 9 bases, with 14 bases remaining between them. As DNA, the CDR3 is TGTGCCAGTTTTAGGGGGATAGGTGAGCAGTTCTTC. Its protein product is CASFRGIGEQFF.

The rearrangement joins TRBV28 to TRBJ2-7, with 7 bases aligning to TRBD2. Trimming cost V 6 bases and J 3 bases; bases outside gene matches: 11. The CDR3 has 15 amino acids. CDR1 and CDR2 (germline): MDHEN, SYDVKM. The CDR3 is CASRSTPSGIYEQYF. The CDR3 DNA follows: TGTGCCAGCAGGTCGACGCCTAGCGGCATCTACGAGCAGTACTTC.

In its sample, this clone was seen once. The J gene is TRBJ2-7, the V gene TRBV15; 7 nucleotides align to TRBD1. V gave up 0 bases and J gave up 2 bases; unmatched junction bases: 4. Germline assignment: CDR1 LNHNV and CDR2 YYDKDF (reference sequence). The CDR3 length is 15 residues. The CDR3 DNA sequence: TGTGCCACCAGCAGAGATCCCGGGACAGCCTACGAGCAGTACTTC. Protein sequence: CATSRDPGTAYEQYF.

This chain joins TRBV18 and TRBJ2-1; 10 bases align to TRBD2. With 2 bases clipped from V and 8 bases from J, the junction kept 6 bases outside the gene matches. The CDR3 covers 15 residues. Germline V CDR1 and CDR2: KGHSH, LQKENI. CDR3 nucleotides: TGTGCCAGCTCACCAGGGCTAGCGGGAGTTGATGAGCAGTTCTTC. It specifies CASSPGLAGVDEQFF.

This sequence joins TRBV7-6 and TRBJ1-4; 7 positions match TRBD1. V gave up 1 base and J gave up 4 bases; unmatched junction bases: 3. Germline V gives CDR1 SGHVS, CDR2 FNYEAQ. This CDR3 has 15 amino acids. Written as DNA, the CDR3 is TGTGCCAGCAGCTTAGGGACAGGTCATAATGAAAAACTGTTTTTT. It encodes CASSLGTGHNEKLFF.

This clone has a handful of counts. V and J are TRBV9 and TRBJ2-7; 7 bases are a match to TRBD2. The CDR3 spans 14 residues. Germline assignment: CDR1 SGDLS and CDR2 YYNGEE. V was clipped by 4 bases and J by 5 bases; unmatched bases: 9. CDR3 coding DNA: TGTGCCAGCAGCCCCTGGGGCGGGGGAGACGAGCAGTACTTC. This translates into CASSPWGGGDEQYF.

The chain recombines TRBV10-2 with TRBJ1-2; a weak D match, TRBD1 (6 bases). This CDR3 comprises 13 residues. Trimming pared 7 bases from V and 4 bases from J, leaving 13 bases between. Germline V gene sequence: CDR1 WSHSY, CDR2 SAAADI. CDR3 protein: CASTETGIYGYTF. The CDR3 DNA follows: TGCGCCAGCACCGAGACAGGAATCTATGGCTACACCTTC.

V gene TRBV18 combines with J gene TRBJ2-6; D unclear. The CDR3 extends over 22 amino acids. Germline CDR1 reads KGHSH; CDR2 reads LQKENI. V lost 1 base and J 2 bases, leaving 27 bases between the germline ends. CDR3 loop: CASSPRSIQNPNPTTGANVLTF. CDR3 in DNA: TGTGCCAGCTCACCACGATCGATCCAAAACCCGAACCCCACTACTGGGGCCAACGTCCTGACTTTC.

There are a few counts of this clone. The rearrangement joins TRBV9 to TRBJ2-3; tentative D call: TRBD2 (5 bases). The length of the CDR3 is 15 residues. CDR1 and CDR2 (germline): SGDLS, YYNGEE. V was trimmed by 0 bases and J by 1 base, leaving 9 bases between them. The CDR3 spells CASSVGHSGTDTQYF. The CDR3 DNA is TGTGCCAGCAGCGTAGGACATAGCGGCACAGATACGCAGTATTTT. Drawing the rest from reference TRBV9 and TRBJ2-3, the complete variable domain is DSGVTQTPKHLITATGQRVTLRCSPRSGDLSVYWYQQSLDQGLQFLIQYYNGEERAKGNILERFSAQQFPDLHSELNLSSLELGDSALYFCASSVGHSGTDTQYFGPGTRLTVL.

This clone was seen once. This chain connects TRBV6-1 to TRBJ1-1, with a possible D match to TRBD1 (6 bases). CDR1 is MNHNS and CDR2 is SASEGT in the germline V gene. V was clipped by 10 bases and J by 5 bases, with 17 bases between them. The CDR3 is 13 residues long. The CDR3 sequence is CAIQAWGQTEAFF. The CDR3 region has the DNA TGTGCCATACAGGCCTGGGGACAAACTGAAGCTTTCTTT.

The rearrangement uses TRBV28 and TRBJ1-6; 9 bases align to TRBD1. V shed 6 bases and J 12 bases; nucleotides not matched to a gene: 3. The CDR3 totals 12 residues. Germline V gene lookup returns CDR1 MDHEN and CDR2 SYDVKM. The CDR3 region is CASSRQGGPLHF. CDR3 in DNA: TGTGCCAGCAGCCGACAGGGGGGACCCCTCCACTTT.

The chain combines TRBV6-1 with TRBJ1-5; a weak D match, TRBD1 (5 bases). V shed 4 bases and J shed 2 bases, with 27 bases lying between them. The CDR3 covers 20 residues. Germline CDR1 is MNHNS and CDR2 is SASEGT. For the CDR3, the DNA is TGTGCCAGCAGTGGCGAGAGCAGGGTGGAGTTCGGGTCTCGCAATCAGCCCCAGCATTTT. Translated: CASSGESRVEFGSRNQPQHF.

The gene calls are TRBV5-5 and TRBJ2-7; TRBD1 might be the D (5 bases). Deletions cut 4 bases from V and 7 bases from J, with 18 bases between. The CDR3 length is 14 residues. Germline assignment: CDR1 SGHKS and CDR2 YYEKEE (reference sequence). The chain's CDR3 is CASSLGVVAGEQYF. The CDR3 DNA reads TGTGCCAGCAGCCTAGGGGTGGTAGCAGGGGAGCAGTACTTC.